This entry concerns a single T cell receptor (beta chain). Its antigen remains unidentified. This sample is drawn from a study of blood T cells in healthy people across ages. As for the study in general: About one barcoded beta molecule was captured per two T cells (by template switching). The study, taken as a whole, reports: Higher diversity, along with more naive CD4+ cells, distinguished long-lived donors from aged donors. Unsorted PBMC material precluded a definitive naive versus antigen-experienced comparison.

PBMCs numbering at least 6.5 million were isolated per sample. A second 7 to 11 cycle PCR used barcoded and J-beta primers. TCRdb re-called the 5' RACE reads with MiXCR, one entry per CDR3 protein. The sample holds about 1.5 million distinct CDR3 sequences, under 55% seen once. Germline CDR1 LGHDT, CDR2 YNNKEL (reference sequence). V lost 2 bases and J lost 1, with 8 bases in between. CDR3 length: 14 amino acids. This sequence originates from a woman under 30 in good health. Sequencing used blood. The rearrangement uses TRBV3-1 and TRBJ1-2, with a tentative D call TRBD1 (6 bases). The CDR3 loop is CASSQRTVNYGYTF. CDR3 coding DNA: TGTGCCAGCAGCCAAAGGACAGTTAACTATGGCTACACCTTC. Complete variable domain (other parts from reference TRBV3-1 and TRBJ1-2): DTAVSQTPKYLVTQMGNDKSIKCEQNLGHDTMYWYKQDSKKFLKIMFSYNNKELIINETVPNRFSPKSPDKAHLNLHINSLELGDSAVYFCASSQRTVNYGYTFGSGTRLTVV.